The 13 T cell receptor beta chains given below trace back to one sample, sequenced in a study of naive and memory T cell subsets. Regarding the study as a whole: Especially in CD8 cells, naive repertoires contained a few larger clonotypes, possibly CD45RA-re-expressing memory cells.

For these TCRs, the target antigens are not known. Two oligonucleotides, mixed equimolar, formed the beta constant-region primer covering TRBC1 and TRBC2. The ligated cDNA underwent four PCR rounds using SP2 and nested alpha and beta constant-region primers. TCRdb reprocessed the UMI-ligation and nested PCR reads via MiXCR and lists one record per CDR3 protein. Found here are 140,000 to 150,000 distinct CDR3 sequences, 22% of them singletons; the top ten hold 0.085% to 0.11%. The specimen was naive CD4+ T cells from blood. Receptor source: a human donor in good health.

The gene calls are TRBV28 and TRBJ2-5; 10 nucleotides line up with TRBD2. Unmatched junction bases numbered 13, after V lost 4 bases and J lost 5 bases. Germline loops: CDR1 MDHEN, CDR2 SYDVKM. The CDR3 loop spans 17 amino acids. In DNA form, the CDR3 reads TGTGCCAGCAGTTCCCCCCGGGCTAGCGGGAGAACGGAGACCCAGTACTTC. Translated, it gives CASSSPRASGRTETQYF.

This clonotype was seen more than once but under ten times. This chain uses TRBV5-1 with TRBJ1-6, with 7 positions matching TRBD1. In germline, CDR1 is SGHRS, CDR2 YFSETQ. V lost 5 bases to trimming and J lost 3 bases; unmatched junction nucleotides: 8. CDR3 length: 16 residues. For the CDR3, the DNA is TGCGCCAGCAGTCCGGACAGGTCCTACTATAATTCACCCCTCCACTTT. Translating it yields CASSPDRSYYNSPLHF.

In this sample, this clonotype turned up a few times. The CDR3 DNA reads TGTGCCAGCAGCCCCTCAAGGGGCACTGGAAACACCATATATTTT. This gives the protein CASSPSRGTGNTIYF. The V call is TRBV7-3, the J call TRBJ1-3; tentatively, D is TRBD1 (5 bases). The V end was cut by 5 bases, the J end by 2 bases, with 13 bases between. The germline V gene has CDR1 SGHTA and CDR2 FQGTGA. The CDR3 extends over 15 amino acids.

V usage is TRBV19 and J usage is TRBJ1-5; D is unclear. V lost 7 bases to trimming and J lost 0 bases, with 13 bases between them. The CDR3 contains 15 residues. Germline V gives CDR1 LNHDA, CDR2 SQIVND (reference sequence). This chain's CDR3 is CASKHGGLSNQPQHF. The CDR3 region has the DNA TGTGCCAGTAAGCATGGCGGACTTAGCAATCAGCCCCAGCATTTT.

The chain has TRBV11-2 and TRBJ2-4, with D maybe TRBD2 (5 bases). The germline V gene has CDR1 SGHAT and CDR2 FQNNGV. CDR3 length equals 14 residues. V shed 4 bases and J shed 9 bases, with 16 bases lying between them. The CDR3 is CASSSFRGRGIQYF. The CDR3 DNA follows: TGTGCCAGCAGCTCGTTCCGGGGTCGAGGCATTCAGTACTTC.

This clonotype has just a few counts. The chain recombines TRBV3-1 with TRBJ1-3, with a possible D match to TRBD1 (5 bases). From germline, CDR1 is LGHDT and CDR2 YNNKEL (reference sequence). V was trimmed by 2 bases and J by 0 bases, leaving 8 bases between them. This CDR3 comprises 15 residues. As DNA, the CDR3 is TGTGCCAGCAGCCAAACCGGGGGCTCTGGAAACACCATATATTTT. It codes for CASSQTGGSGNTIYF. The full variable domain, completed using reference TRBV3-1 and TRBJ1-3, is DTAVSQTPKYLVTQMGNDKSIKCEQNLGHDTMYWYKQDSKKFLKIMFSYNNKELIINETVPNRFSPKSPDKAHLNLHINSLELGDSAVYFCASSQTGGSGNTIYFGEGSWLTVV.

This chain links TRBV12-3 or TRBV12-4 with TRBJ2-5; D ambiguous. V lost 2 bases and J 5 bases, leaving 12 bases between the germline ends. This CDR3 region has 14 residues. CDR3 nucleotides: TGTGCCAGCAGTTTATCGACTGTCCGGGAGACCCAGTACTTC. Its translation: CASSLSTVRETQYF.

This clonotype was seen a few times. The CDR3 region is CASSLLPAGRDSYGYTF. Written as DNA, the CDR3 is TGTGCCAGTAGTCTCCTCCCGGCGGGCCGAGATAGTTATGGCTACACCTTC. V usage is TRBV19 and J usage is TRBJ1-2; no clear D gene. This CDR3 contains 17 residues. Per germline, CDR1 LNHDA and CDR2 SQIVND (reference sequence). V was trimmed by 5 bases and J by 5 bases, leaving 24 bases between them.

The table lists this clonotype with many counts. The chain carries TRBV25-1 and TRBJ2-5, with a tentative D call TRBD1 (6 bases). The V gene lost 2 bases and the J gene lost 1 base, with 8 bases spanning the gap. Germline V gene data show CDR1 as MGHDK and CDR2 as SYGVNS. The CDR3 is 14 amino acids. As DNA, the CDR3 is TGTGCCAGCAGTGAACACAGGGTCCAAGAGACCCAGTACTTC. It is translated as CASSEHRVQETQYF.

The table lists this clonotype with a few counts. The DNA for the CDR3 is TGCAGTGTTTCCCGGGTCTACAAGGCCAATGAGCAGTTCTTC. Translating gives CSVSRVYKANEQFF. The chain joins TRBV20-1 to TRBJ2-1; D is unresolved. CDR1 is DFQATT, CDR2 SNEGSKA, per germline (reference sequence). Trimming took off 7 bases at V and 6 bases at J, with 19 bases between the two ends. This CDR3 comprises 14 residues.

This clonotype was found a few times. The chain couples TRBV28 to TRBJ2-5, with D perhaps matching TRBD2 (5 bases). Germline-derived CDR1 and CDR2 are MDHEN and SYDVKM. This CDR3 is built from 15 residues. Trimming stripped 5 bases from V and 2 bases from J, with 15 bases between. The DNA of the CDR3 is TGTGCCAGCAGTGCGGCAAGCGGAGCGCAAGAGACCCAGTACTTC. Amino acids: CASSAASGAQETQYF.

This clonotype was seen a few times. The genes are TRBV28 and TRBJ2-3; D ambiguous. The CDR3 length is 13 residues. Per germline, CDR1 MDHEN and CDR2 SYDVKM. V was pared by 4 bases and J by 7 bases, with 12 bases between. CDR3 region: CASSSPPDNTQYF. CDR3 nucleotides: TGTGCCAGCAGTTCACCCCCCGATAATACGCAGTATTTT.

J is TRBJ1-2 and V is TRBV20-1; TRBD1 aligns across 7 bases. The ends lost 4 bases at V and 3 bases at J; junction bases unmatched: 5. The CDR3 sequence is 13 residues long. Germline CDR1 reads DFQATT; CDR2 reads SNEGSKA (reference sequence). The CDR3 nucleotides read TGCAGTGCTACGGACAGGCGAGACTATGGCTACACCTTC. Protein: CSATDRRDYGYTF.